This TCR beta chain was profiled in a study of T cells in Graves' hyperthyroidism and ophthalmopathy. The overall study: Before any treatment, at initial diagnosis, peripheral blood was collected.

This clonotype was seen just once. Its target is not known. Study-wide results and caveats: Ophthalmopathy and stable hyperthyroidism were separated by a 13 V-J model.

What was amplified from RNA transcripts were TCR beta CDR3 regions. The primer set for the first-round RT-PCR of the TCR CDR3 was HTBI. TCRdb itself ran the multiplex PCR reads through MiXCR, one entry per CDR3 protein. The sample lists about 690,000 distinct CDR3 sequences; 15% to 20% were seen once. Hyperthyroidism in the patients, aged 18 to 65, was newly diagnosed and under 2 months in duration. Over 9 ml of fresh peripheral blood supplied the PBMCs. Germline-derived CDR1 and CDR2 are WNHNN and SYGVQD (reference sequence). V lost 11 bases and J lost 2; bases outside the gene matches: 3. The CDR3 is 12 amino acids.

Sequenced input: blood. The sequence came from a man aged 45 to 65 with Graves' hyperthyroidism. This chain links TRBV10-1 with TRBJ2-1; 7 positions match TRBD2. CDR3 amino acids: CAGGRTYNEQFF. CDR3 bases: TGCGCCGGCGGGAGAACCTACAATGAGCAGTTCTTC.